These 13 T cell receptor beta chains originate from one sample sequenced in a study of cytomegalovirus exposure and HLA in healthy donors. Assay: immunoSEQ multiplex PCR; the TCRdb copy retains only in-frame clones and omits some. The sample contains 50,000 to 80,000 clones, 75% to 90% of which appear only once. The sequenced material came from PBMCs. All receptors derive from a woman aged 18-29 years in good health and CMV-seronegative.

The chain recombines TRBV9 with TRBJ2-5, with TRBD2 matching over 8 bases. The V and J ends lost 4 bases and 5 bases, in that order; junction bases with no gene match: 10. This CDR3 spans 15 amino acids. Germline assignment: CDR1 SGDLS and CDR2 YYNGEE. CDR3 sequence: CASSPSGTSWETQYF. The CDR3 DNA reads TGTGCCAGCAGCCCCTCCGGGACTAGTTGGGAGACCCAGTACTTC.

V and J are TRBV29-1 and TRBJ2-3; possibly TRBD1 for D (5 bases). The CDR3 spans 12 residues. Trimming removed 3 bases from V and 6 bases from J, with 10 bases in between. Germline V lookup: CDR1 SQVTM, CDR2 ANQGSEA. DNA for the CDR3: TGCAGCGTTGACCCAGGGTCGGATACGCAGTATTTT. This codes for CSVDPGSDTQYF.

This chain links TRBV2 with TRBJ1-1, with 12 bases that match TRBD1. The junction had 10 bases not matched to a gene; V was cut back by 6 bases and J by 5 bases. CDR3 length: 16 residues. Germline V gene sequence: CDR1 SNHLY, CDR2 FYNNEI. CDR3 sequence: CASRGRPGQGATEAFF. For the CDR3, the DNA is TGTGCCAGCAGGGGTCGTCCGGGACAGGGGGCGACTGAAGCTTTCTTT.

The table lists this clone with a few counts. CDR3 in DNA: TGTGCCAGCAGCTCCGGACAGGACTATGGCTACACCTTC. This gives the protein CASSSGQDYGYTF. The J gene is TRBJ1-2, the V gene TRBV7-2, with 7 bases lining up with TRBD1. Germline V gene data show CDR1 as SGHTA and CDR2 as FQGNSA. There are 13 residues in the CDR3. After removal of 4 bases from V and 3 bases from J, the junction contained 2 bases not matched to a gene. The complete variable domain, with remaining parts taken from reference TRBV7-2 and TRBJ1-2, reads GAGVSQSPSNKVTEKGKDVELRCDPISGHTALYWYRQSLGQGLEFLIYFQGNSAPDKSGLPSDRFSAERTGGSVSTLTIQRTQQEDSAVYLCASSSGQDYGYTFGSGTRLTVV.

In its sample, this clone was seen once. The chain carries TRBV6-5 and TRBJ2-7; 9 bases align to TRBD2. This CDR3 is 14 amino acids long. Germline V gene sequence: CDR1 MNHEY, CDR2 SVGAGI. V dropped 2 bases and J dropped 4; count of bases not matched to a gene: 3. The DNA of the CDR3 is TGTGCCAGCAGTTACGCTAGCGGGGATTACGAGCAGTACTTC. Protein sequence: CASSYASGDYEQYF.

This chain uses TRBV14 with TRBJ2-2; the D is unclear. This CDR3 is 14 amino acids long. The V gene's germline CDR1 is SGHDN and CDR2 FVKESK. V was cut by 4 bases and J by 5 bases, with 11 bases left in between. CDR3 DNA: TGTGCCAGCAGCCGGGCCCCTGGGACCGGGGAGCTGTTTTTT. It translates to CASSRAPGTGELFF.

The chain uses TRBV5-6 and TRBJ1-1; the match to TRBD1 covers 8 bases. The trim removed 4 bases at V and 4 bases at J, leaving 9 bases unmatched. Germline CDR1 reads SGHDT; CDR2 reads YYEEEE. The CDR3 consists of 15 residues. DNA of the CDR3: TGTGCCAGCAGCCAAATCTCCGACAGGGGCACTGAAGCTTTCTTT. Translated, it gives CASSQISDRGTEAFF.

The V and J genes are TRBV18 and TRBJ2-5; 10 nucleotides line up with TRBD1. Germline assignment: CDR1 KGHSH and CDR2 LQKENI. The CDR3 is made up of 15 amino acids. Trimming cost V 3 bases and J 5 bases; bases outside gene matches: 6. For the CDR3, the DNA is TGTGCCAGCTCACCGCCGGGACAGGGGCGGGAGACCCAGTACTTC. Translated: CASSPPGQGRETQYF. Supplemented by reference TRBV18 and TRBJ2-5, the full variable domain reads NAGVMQNPRHLVRRRGQEARLRCSPMKGHSHVYWYRQLPEEGLKFMVYLQKENIIDESGMPKERFSAEFPKEGPSILRIQQVVRGDSAAYFCASSPPGQGRETQYFGPGTRLLVL.

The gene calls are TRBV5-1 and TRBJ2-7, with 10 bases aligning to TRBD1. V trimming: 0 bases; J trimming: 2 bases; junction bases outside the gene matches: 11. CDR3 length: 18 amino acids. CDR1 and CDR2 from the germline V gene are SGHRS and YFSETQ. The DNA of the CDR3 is TGCGCCAGCAGCTTGGTATTAGTCGGGACAGGGGCCACCTACGAGCAGTACTTC. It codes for CASSLVLVGTGATYEQYF.

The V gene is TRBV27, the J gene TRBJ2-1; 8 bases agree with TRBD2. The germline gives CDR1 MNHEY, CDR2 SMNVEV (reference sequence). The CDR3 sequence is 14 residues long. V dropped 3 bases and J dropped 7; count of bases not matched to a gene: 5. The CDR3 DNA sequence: TGTGCCAGCAGTTTTCTCGGGAGGGTAAATGAGCAGTTCTTC. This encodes CASSFLGRVNEQFF.

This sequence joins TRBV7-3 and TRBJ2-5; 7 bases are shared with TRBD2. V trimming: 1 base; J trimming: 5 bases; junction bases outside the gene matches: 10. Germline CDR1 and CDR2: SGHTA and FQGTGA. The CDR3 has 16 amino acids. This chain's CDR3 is CASSLNSGRGGETQYF. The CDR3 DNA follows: TGTGCCAGCAGCTTAAATTCGGGTCGGGGAGGGGAGACCCAGTACTTC.

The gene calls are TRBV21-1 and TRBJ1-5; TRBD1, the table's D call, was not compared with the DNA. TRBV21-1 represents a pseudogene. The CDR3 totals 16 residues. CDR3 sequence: CASSKDSVNGNQPQHF. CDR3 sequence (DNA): TGTGCCAGCAGCAAGGACAGCGTAAATGGCAATCAGCCCCAGCATTTT.

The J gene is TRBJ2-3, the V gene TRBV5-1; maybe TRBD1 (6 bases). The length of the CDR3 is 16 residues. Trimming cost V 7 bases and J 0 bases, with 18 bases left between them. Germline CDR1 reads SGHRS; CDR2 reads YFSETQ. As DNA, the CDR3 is TGCGCCAGCCTCGACAGGTTCGGGATGAGCACAGATACGCAGTATTTT. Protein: CASLDRFGMSTDTQYF.